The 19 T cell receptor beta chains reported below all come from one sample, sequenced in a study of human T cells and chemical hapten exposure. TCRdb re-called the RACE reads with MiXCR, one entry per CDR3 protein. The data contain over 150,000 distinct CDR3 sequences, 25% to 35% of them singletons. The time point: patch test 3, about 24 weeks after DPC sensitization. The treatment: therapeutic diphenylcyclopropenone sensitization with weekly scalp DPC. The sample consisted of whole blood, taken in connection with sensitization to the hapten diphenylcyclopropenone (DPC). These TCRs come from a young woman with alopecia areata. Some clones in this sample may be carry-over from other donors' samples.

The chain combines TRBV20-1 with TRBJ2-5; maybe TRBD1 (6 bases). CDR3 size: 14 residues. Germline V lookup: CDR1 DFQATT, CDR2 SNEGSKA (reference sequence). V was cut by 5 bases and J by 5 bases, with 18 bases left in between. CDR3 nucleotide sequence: TGCAGTGCTTCTCCGGGCAGGGGATCCGAGACCCAGTACTTC. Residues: CSASPGRGSETQYF.

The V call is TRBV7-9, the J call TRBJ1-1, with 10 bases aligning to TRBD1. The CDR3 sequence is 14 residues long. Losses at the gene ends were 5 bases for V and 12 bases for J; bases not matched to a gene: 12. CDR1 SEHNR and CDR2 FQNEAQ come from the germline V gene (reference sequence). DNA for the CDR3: TGTGCCAGCAGCCACGAGGGGGACAGGGGAGTACCTTTCTTT. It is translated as CASSHEGDRGVPFF.

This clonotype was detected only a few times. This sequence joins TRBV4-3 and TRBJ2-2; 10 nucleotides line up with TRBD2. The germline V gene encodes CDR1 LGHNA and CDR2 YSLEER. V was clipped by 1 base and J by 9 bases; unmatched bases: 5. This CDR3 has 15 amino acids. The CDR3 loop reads CASSQVPSGGRELFF. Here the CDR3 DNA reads TGCGCCAGCAGCCAAGTGCCTAGCGGGGGAAGGGAGCTGTTTTTT.

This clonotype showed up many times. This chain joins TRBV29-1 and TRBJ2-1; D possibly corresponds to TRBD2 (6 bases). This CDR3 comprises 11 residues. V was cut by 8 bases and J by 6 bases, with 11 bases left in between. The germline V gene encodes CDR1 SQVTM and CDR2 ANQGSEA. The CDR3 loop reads CSMGLPNEQFF. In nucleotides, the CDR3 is TGCAGCATGGGACTTCCCAATGAGCAGTTCTTC.

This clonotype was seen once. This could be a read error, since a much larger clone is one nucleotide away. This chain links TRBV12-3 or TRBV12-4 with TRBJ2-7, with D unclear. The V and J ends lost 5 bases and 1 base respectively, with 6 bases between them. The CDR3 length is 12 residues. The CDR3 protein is CASSPTSYEQYF. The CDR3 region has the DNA TGTGCCAGCAGTCCCACTTCCTACGAGCAGTACTTC.

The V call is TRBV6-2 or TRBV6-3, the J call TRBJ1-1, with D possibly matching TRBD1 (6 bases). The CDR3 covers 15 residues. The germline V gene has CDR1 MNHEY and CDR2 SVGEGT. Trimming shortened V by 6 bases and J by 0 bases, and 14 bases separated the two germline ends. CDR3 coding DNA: TGTGCCAGCAGGGACGGGGGGGCGATGAACACTGAAGCTTTCTTT. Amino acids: CASRDGGAMNTEAFF.

The CDR3 region is CASSLGTGTNEKLFF. In nucleotides, the CDR3 is TGTGCCAGCAGCTTAGGGACAGGGACTAATGAAAAACTGTTTTTT. The chain carries TRBV11-2 and TRBJ1-4; 8 bases map to TRBD1. The CDR3 length is 15 residues. Losses at the gene ends were 1 base for V and 2 bases for J; bases not matched to a gene: 0. CDR1 is SGHAT and CDR2 is FQNNGV in the germline V gene.

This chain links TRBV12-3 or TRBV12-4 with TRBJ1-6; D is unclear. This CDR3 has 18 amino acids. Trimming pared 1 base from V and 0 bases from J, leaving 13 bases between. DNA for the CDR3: TGTGCCAGCAGTTTAGTTATAGGGAGGAGCTCCTATAATTCACCCCTCCACTTT. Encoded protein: CASSLVIGRSSYNSPLHF.

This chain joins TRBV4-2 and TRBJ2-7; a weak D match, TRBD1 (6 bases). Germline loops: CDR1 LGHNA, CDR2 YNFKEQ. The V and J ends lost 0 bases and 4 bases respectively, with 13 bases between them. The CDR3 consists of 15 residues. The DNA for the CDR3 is TGTGCCAGCAGCCAAGAAGACAGGATGGTTTACGAGCAGTACTTC. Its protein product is CASSQEDRMVYEQYF.

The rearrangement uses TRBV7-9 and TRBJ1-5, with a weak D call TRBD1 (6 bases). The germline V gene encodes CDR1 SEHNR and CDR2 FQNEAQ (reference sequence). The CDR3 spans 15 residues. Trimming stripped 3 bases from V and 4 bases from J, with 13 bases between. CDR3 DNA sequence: TGTGCCAGCAGCTTCTCAGGGGCTAGGAATCAGCCCCAGCATTTT. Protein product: CASSFSGARNQPQHF. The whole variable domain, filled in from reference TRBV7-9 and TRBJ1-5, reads DTGVSQNPRHKITKRGQNVTFRCDPISEHNRLYWYRQTLGQGPEFLTYFQNEAQLEKSRLLSDRFSAERPKGSFSTLEIQRTEQGDSAMYLCASSFSGARNQPQHFGDGTRLSIL.

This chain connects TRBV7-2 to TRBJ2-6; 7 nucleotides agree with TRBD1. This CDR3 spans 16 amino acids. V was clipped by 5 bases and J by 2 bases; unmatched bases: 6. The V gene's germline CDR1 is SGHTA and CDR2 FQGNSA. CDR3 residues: CASSELTGTGANVLTF. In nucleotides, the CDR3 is TGTGCCAGCAGCGAGCTGACAGGGACTGGGGCCAACGTCCTGACTTTC.

This chain's CDR3 is CASSPDRGWETQYF. DNA for the CDR3: TGTGCCAGCAGCCCAGACAGGGGATGGGAGACCCAGTACTTC. The rearrangement joins TRBV11-2 to TRBJ2-5, with TRBD1 matching 8 bases. Trimming cost V 5 bases and J 5 bases; bases outside gene matches: 7. Germline-derived CDR1 and CDR2 are SGHAT and FQNNGV. The CDR3 sequence is 14 residues long.

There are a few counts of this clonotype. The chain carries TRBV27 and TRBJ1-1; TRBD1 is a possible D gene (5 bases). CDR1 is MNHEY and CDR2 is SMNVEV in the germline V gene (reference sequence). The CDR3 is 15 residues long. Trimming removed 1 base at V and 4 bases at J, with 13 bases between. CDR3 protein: CASSLFGGGGTEAFF. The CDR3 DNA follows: TGTGCCAGCAGTTTATTCGGGGGGGGAGGCACTGAAGCTTTCTTT.

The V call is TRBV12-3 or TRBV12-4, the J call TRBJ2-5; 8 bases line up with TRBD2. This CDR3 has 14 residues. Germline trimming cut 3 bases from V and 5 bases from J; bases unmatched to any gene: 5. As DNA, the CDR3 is TGTGCCAGCAGTTTTAGCGGGGTTCACGAGACCCAGTACTTC. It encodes CASSFSGVHETQYF.

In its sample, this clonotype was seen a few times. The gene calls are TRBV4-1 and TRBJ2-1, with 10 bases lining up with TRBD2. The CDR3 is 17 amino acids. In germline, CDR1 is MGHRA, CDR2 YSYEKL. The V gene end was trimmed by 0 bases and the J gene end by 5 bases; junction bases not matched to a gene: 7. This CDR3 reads CASSQEGGLARDNEQFF. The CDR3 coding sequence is TGCGCCAGCAGCCAAGAAGGGGGACTAGCGAGGGACAATGAGCAGTTCTTC.

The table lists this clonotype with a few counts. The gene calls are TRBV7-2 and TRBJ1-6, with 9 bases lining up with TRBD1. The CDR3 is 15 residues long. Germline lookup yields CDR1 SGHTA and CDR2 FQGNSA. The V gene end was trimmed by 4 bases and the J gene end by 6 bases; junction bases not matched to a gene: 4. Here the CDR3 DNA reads TGTGCCAGCAGCTCCGACAGGGGGTCTAATTCACCCCTCCACTTT. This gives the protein CASSSDRGSNSPLHF. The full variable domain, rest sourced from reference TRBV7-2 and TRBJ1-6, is GAGVSQSPSNKVTEKGKDVELRCDPISGHTALYWYRQSLGQGLEFLIYFQGNSAPDKSGLPSDRFSAERTGGSVSTLTIQRTQQEDSAVYLCASSSDRGSNSPLHFGNGTRLTVT.

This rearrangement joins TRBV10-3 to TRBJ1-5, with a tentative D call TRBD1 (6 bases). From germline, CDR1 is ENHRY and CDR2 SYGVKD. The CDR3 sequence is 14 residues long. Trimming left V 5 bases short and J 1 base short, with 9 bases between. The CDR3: CAISPGQSNQPQHF. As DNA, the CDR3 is TGTGCCATCAGTCCCGGACAGAGCAATCAGCCCCAGCATTTT.

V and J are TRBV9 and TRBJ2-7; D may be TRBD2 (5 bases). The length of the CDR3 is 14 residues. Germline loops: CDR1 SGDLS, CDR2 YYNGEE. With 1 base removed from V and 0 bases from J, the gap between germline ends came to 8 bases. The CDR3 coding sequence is TGTGCCAGCAGCGTATTAGCGAGCTCCTACGAGCAGTACTTC. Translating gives CASSVLASSYEQYF.

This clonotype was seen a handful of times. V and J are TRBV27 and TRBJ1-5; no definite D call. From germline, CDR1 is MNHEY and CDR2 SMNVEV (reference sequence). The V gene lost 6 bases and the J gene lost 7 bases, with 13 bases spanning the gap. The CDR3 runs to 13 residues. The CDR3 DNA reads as TGTGCCAGCAGGGTGGGTTCTCAACAGCCCCAGCATTTT. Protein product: CASRVGSQQPQHF.